This entry lists 9 T cell receptor beta chains sequenced from one sample in a study of control samples from healthy donors and cancer patients. The table came from immunoSEQ multiplex PCR; TCRdb's copy has only in-frame clones and leaves some out. The table records fewer than 90,000 clones, 70% to 90% of them present only once. Sample: blood. These receptors were obtained from a woman between 45 and 60 years old in good health.

The V and J genes are TRBV29-1 and TRBJ2-3; D is undetermined. The CDR3 contains 12 residues. V lost 2 bases, J lost 6 bases, and 9 bases lay in between. Germline loops: CDR1 SQVTM, CDR2 ANQGSEA. As DNA, the CDR3 is TGCAGCGTTGAACCTACCGGGGATACGCAGTATTTT. Translating gives CSVEPTGDTQYF.

The CDR3 DNA reads TGTGCCAGCAGTTTAGACCTCAATGAGCAGTTCTTC. It yields the protein CASSLDLNEQFF. The V gene is TRBV12-3 or TRBV12-4, the J gene TRBJ2-1, with D uncertain. V was shortened by 1 base and J by 6 bases, with 4 bases between the two germline ends. This CDR3 comprises 12 residues.

This clone appeared once. This chain connects TRBV4-2 to TRBJ1-6; the D gene is possibly TRBD1 (5 bases). Germline values: CDR1 LGHNA, CDR2 YNFKEQ. The CDR3 consists of 17 residues. Trimming removed 0 bases at V and 6 bases at J, with 15 bases between. The CDR3 loop reads CASSQDPRGSGNSPLHF. Here the CDR3 DNA reads TGTGCCAGCAGCCAAGACCCCCGGGGCTCGGGTAATTCACCCCTCCACTTT.

With respect to this clone: The identical CDR3 is also encoded by other nucleotide sequences in the sample. V is TRBV24-1 and J is TRBJ1-5; D is undetermined. Looked up from germline, CDR1 is KGHDR and CDR2 is SFDVKD. CDR3 length: 12 residues. V lost 4 bases and J lost 5, with 5 bases in between. The DNA for the CDR3 is TGTGCCACCAGTGAGGGTGATCAGCCCCAGCATTTT. It translates to CATSEGDQPQHF.

The genes are TRBV7-9 and TRBJ2-2; no reliable D call. V was cut by 7 bases and J by 1 base, with 10 bases left in between. Germline V CDR1 and CDR2: SEHNR, FQNEAQ (reference sequence). CDR3 size: 14 residues. Written as DNA, the CDR3 is TGTGCCAGCACCGGTTCCAGGAACACCGGGGAGCTGTTTTTT. It specifies CASTGSRNTGELFF.

The chain is built from TRBV7-9 and TRBJ2-7; 9 bases align to TRBD1. Trimming removed 5 bases from V and 2 bases from J; junction bases left unmatched: 4. The CDR3 covers 14 residues. CDR1 is SEHNR and CDR2 is FQNEAQ in the germline V gene (reference sequence). For the CDR3, the DNA is TGTGCCAGCAGCCTTGGGACAGGGACCTACGAGCAGTACTTC. It is translated as CASSLGTGTYEQYF.

V gene TRBV7-9 combines with J gene TRBJ2-1; D is unclear. The length of the CDR3 is 16 residues. CDR1 is SEHNR, CDR2 FQNEAQ, per germline (reference sequence). Trimming removed 1 base from V and 7 bases from J, with 17 bases in between. The CDR3: CASSLVEIGRLNEQFF. The CDR3 nucleotides read TGTGCCAGCAGCTTAGTAGAGATCGGACGGCTTAATGAGCAGTTCTTC.

The sample holds one count of this clone. The chain couples TRBV3-1 (or the pseudogene TRBV3-2) to TRBJ2-1; D is ambiguous. Per germline, CDR1 LGHDT and CDR2 YNNKEL (reference sequence). CDR3 length: 14 residues. Trimming left V 1 base short and J 7 bases short, with 11 bases between. The CDR3 reads CASSQGISLNEQFF. The CDR3 coding sequence is TGTGCCAGCAGCCAAGGGATCTCCCTAAATGAGCAGTTCTTC.

This clone was found once. V is TRBV6-6 and J is TRBJ2-7, with D uncertain. Trimming left V 4 bases short and J 2 bases short, with 3 bases between. The germline V gene has CDR1 MNHNY and CDR2 SVGAGI (reference sequence). CDR3 length: 11 amino acids. CDR3 loop: CASSLTYEQYF. CDR3 sequence (DNA): TGTGCCAGCAGTTTAACCTACGAGCAGTACTTC.